Shown below are 8 T cell receptor beta chains from a single sample sequenced in a study of T cell clones after liver transplantation. Here immunoSEQ multiplex PCR was the method, and the copy in TCRdb shows in-frame clones only, minus some. The sample consists of some 75,000 clones, 80% of them appearing once. The input for sequencing was CD4+ T cells from blood, taken before liver transplant. The receptors originated from a human donor who received a liver transplant.

V is TRBV18 and J is TRBJ2-5; 8 bases map to TRBD1. This CDR3 has 14 amino acids. The trim removed 6 bases at V and 5 bases at J, leaving 8 bases unmatched. The germline CDR1 and CDR2 sequences are KGHSH and LQKENI. The CDR3 here is CASSHSRGQETQYF. DNA of the CDR3: TGTGCCAGCTCCCACTCCAGGGGGCAGGAGACCCAGTACTTC. Looking up the rest from reference TRBV18 and TRBJ2-5 gives the full variable domain: NAGVMQNPRHLVRRRGQEARLRCSPMKGHSHVYWYRQLPEEGLKFMVYLQKENIIDESGMPKERFSAEFPKEGPSILRIQQVVRGDSAAYFCASSHSRGQETQYFGPGTRLLVL.

The CDR3 DNA reads TGTGCCAGCAGCTTACAACGGGGACTATTGGGGAATGAGCAGTTCTTC. It specifies CASSLQRGLLGNEQFF. The chain carries TRBV7-2 and TRBJ2-1, with 7 nucleotides matching TRBD2. Losses at the gene ends were 2 bases for V and 7 bases for J; bases not matched to a gene: 11. CDR3 length: 16 amino acids. The germline gives CDR1 SGHTA, CDR2 FQGNSA.

This rearrangement joins TRBV19 to TRBJ1-5, with 8 bases that match TRBD1. The V segment lost 4 bases and the J segment 1 base; nucleotides outside the gene matches: 3. The CDR3 length is 15 residues. CDR1 and CDR2 from the germline V gene are LNHDA and SQIVND (reference sequence). The CDR3: CASSKDRESNQPQHF. In DNA, the CDR3 is TGTGCCAGTAGTAAGGACAGGGAGAGCAATCAGCCCCAGCATTTT.

The chain uses TRBV7-2 and TRBJ2-7; D possibly corresponds to TRBD2 (5 bases). The length of the CDR3 is 17 residues. The germline gives CDR1 SGHTA, CDR2 FQGNSA. Trimming left V 5 bases short and J 6 bases short, with 26 bases between. In DNA, the CDR3 is TGTGCCAGCAGCCCGAATCTCCCTAGCAGCCAAACCGGCGAGCAGTACTTC. As protein: CASSPNLPSSQTGEQYF. Full variable domain (outside the CDR3, taken from reference TRBV7-2 and TRBJ2-7): GAGVSQSPSNKVTEKGKDVELRCDPISGHTALYWYRQSLGQGLEFLIYFQGNSAPDKSGLPSDRFSAERTGGSVSTLTIQRTQQEDSAVYLCASSPNLPSSQTGEQYFGPGTRLTVT.

The chain carries TRBV6-5 and TRBJ1-2, with 8 bases fitting TRBD1. The V segment lost 5 bases and the J segment 0 bases; nucleotides outside the gene matches: 5. Per the germline V gene, CDR1 is MNHEY and CDR2 is SVGAGI. This CDR3 has 15 amino acids. Here the CDR3 reads CASSRQGPANYGYTF. The CDR3 DNA follows: TGTGCCAGCAGTCGACAGGGGCCGGCTAACTATGGCTACACCTTC.

The chain uses TRBV28 and TRBJ1-5; 7 bases map to TRBD1. Germline V gene lookup returns CDR1 MDHEN and CDR2 SYDVKM. J lost 0 bases, V lost 5 bases, and 7 bases had no gene match. The length of the CDR3 is 16 residues. CDR3 DNA sequence: TGTGCCAGCAGTCGAATCCGGGACAGTAGCAATCAGCCCCAGCATTTT. This sequence encodes CASSRIRDSSNQPQHF.

The CDR3 protein is CASSDLSGRGAGELFF. DNA for the CDR3: TGTGCCAGCAGTGATCTGAGCGGGAGAGGCGCCGGGGAGCTGTTTTTT. This sequence joins TRBV6-1 and TRBJ2-2; 8 bases are a match to TRBD2. The germline gives CDR1 MNHNS, CDR2 SASEGT. Trimming took 3 bases from V and 6 from J; bases not matched to a gene: 9. The length of the CDR3 is 16 residues.

The rearrangement links TRBV29-1 to TRBJ1-2, with TRBD1 as a possible D gene (6 bases). Germline lookup yields CDR1 SQVTM and CDR2 ANQGSEA. The ends were cut back, 5 bases at V and 2 bases at J, with 12 bases in the middle. The CDR3 covers 13 residues. CDR3 coding DNA: TGCAGCGTTTACAGGGCACCAAACTATGGCTACACCTTC. Protein: CSVYRAPNYGYTF.